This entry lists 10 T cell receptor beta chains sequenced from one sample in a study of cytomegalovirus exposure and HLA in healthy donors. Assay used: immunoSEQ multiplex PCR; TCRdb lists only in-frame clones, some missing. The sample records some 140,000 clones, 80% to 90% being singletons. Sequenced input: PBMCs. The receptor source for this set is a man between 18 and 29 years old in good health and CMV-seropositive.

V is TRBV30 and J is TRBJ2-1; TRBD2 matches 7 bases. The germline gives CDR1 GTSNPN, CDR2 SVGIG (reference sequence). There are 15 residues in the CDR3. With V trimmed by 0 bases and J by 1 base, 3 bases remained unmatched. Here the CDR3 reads CAWSVGAGSYNEQFF. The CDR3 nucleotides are TGTGCCTGGAGTGTAGGAGCGGGATCCTACAATGAGCAGTTCTTC.

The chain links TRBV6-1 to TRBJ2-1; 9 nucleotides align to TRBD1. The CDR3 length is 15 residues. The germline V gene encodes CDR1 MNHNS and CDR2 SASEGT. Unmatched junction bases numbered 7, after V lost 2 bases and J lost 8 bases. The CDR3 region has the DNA TGTGCCAGCAGTGAACCGGGACAGGGAATCCATGAGCAGTTCTTC. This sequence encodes CASSEPGQGIHEQFF.

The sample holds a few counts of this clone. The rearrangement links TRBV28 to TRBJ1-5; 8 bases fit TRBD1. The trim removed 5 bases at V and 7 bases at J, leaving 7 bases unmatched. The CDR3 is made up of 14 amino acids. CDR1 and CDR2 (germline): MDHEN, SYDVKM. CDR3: CASSASGGGQPQHF. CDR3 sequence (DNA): TGTGCCAGCAGTGCCTCAGGGGGCGGCCAGCCCCAGCATTTT.

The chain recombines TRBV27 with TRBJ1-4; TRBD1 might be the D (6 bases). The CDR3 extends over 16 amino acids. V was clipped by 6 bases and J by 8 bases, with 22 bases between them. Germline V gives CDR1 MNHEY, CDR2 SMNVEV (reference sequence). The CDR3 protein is CASSRLVGGSEEKLFF. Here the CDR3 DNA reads TGTGCCAGCAGCCGACTCGTTGGGGGCTCAGAAGAAAAACTGTTTTTT.

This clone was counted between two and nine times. In DNA, the CDR3 is TGTGCCAGCAGCCCCCGGGACAGGAGGACCGGGGAGCTGTTTTTT. Translation: CASSPRDRRTGELFF. This rearrangement joins TRBV7-6 to TRBJ2-2; 8 nucleotides match TRBD1. V was clipped by 5 bases and J by 5 bases; unmatched bases: 7. Germline V gene lookup returns CDR1 SGHVS and CDR2 FNYEAQ. This CDR3 is built from 15 residues.

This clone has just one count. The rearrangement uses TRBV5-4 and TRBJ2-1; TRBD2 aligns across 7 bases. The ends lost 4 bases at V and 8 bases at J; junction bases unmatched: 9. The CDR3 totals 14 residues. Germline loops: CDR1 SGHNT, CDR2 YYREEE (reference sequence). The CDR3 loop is CASSDKTSLHEQFF. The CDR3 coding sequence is TGTGCCAGCAGCGACAAGACTAGCCTCCATGAGCAGTTCTTC. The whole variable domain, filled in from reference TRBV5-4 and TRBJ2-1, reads ETGVTQSPTHLIKTRGQQVTLRCSSQSGHNTVSWYQQALGQGPQFIFQYYREEENGRGNFPPRFSGLQFPNYSSELNVNALELDDSALYLCASSDKTSLHEQFFGPGTRLTVL.

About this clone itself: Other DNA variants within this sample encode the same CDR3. The CDR3 region is CASSFGRVGFSPLHF. The CDR3 nucleotides are TGTGCCAGCAGTTTCGGCAGGGTGGGGTTTTCACCCCTCCACTTT. V is TRBV27 and J is TRBJ1-6; tentative D call: TRBD1 (5 bases). Deletions cut 3 bases from V and 9 bases from J, with 15 bases between. This CDR3 spans 15 amino acids. Germline V gives CDR1 MNHEY, CDR2 SMNVEV (reference sequence).

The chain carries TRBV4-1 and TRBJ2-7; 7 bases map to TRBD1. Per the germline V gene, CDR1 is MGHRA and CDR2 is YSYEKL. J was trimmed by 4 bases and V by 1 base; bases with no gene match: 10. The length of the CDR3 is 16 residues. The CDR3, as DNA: TGCGCCAGCAGCCAAGTGCCGGGACAGTTATCTTACGAGCAGTACTTC. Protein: CASSQVPGQLSYEQYF.

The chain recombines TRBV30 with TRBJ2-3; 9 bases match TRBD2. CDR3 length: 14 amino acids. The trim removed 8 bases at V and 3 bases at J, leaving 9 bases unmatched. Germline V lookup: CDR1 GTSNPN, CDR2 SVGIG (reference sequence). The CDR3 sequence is CARNSGSGTDTQYF. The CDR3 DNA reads TGTGCCAGAAATAGCGGGAGCGGAACAGATACGCAGTATTTT.

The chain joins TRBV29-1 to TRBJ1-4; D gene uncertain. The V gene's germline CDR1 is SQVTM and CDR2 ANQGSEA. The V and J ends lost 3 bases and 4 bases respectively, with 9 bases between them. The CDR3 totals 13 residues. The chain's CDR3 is CSVDAGVNEKLFF. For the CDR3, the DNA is TGCAGCGTTGACGCAGGCGTTAATGAAAAACTGTTTTTT.